This is a list of T cell receptor beta chains from one sample in a study of shared clonotypes between healthy human individuals. The protocol was immunoSEQ multiplex PCR, while the TCRdb copy is restricted to in-frame clones and leaves out a portion. The profile shows millions of clones, about 95% of them singletons. Sequencing was done on a sample of naive CD4+ T cells sorted from blood. The receptor set was obtained from a man aged 18 to 30 in good health. Each CDR3 is given with its conserved first and last residue. A D gene is named only where the DNA matches it firmly. For some rows the clone size is stated as once, few or many, or as a class when expanded; others skip it.

len: 14
j_gene: TRBJ2-3
d_gene: TRBD2
abundance: -
v_gene: TRBV9
CDR3nt: TGTGCCAGCAGCGTTTTAAGCGGGGTAGATACGCAGTATTTT
CDR3aa: CASSVLSGVDTQYF

len: 14
j_gene: TRBJ1-1
d_gene: -
abundance: -
v_gene: TRBV9
CDR3nt: TGTGCCAGCAACAAACAGGGAGCTTCCACTGAAGCTTTCTTT
CDR3aa: CASNKQGASTEAFF

len: 13
j_gene: TRBJ1-2
d_gene: TRBD1
abundance: -
v_gene: TRBV29-1
CDR3nt: TGCAGCGTAGACCGACAGGGTGGCTATGGCTACACCTTC
CDR3aa: CSVDRQGGYGYTF

len: 13
j_gene: TRBJ1-2
d_gene: -
abundance: -
v_gene: TRBV9
CDR3nt: TGTGCCAGCAGCGTAGAGGGGACTTATGGCTACACCTTC
CDR3aa: CASSVEGTYGYTF

len: 14
j_gene: TRBJ1-2
d_gene: TRBD1
abundance: -
v_gene: TRBV18
CDR3nt: TGTGCCAGCTCACCTCGGACAGGGGAAACTGGCTACACCTTC
CDR3aa: CASSPRTGETGYTF

len: 17
j_gene: TRBJ1-1
d_gene: -
abundance: -
v_gene: TRBV5-1
CDR3nt: TGCGCCAGCAGCTTGGCCGGTGGGAACAGGGTGAACACTGAAGCTTTCTTT
CDR3aa: CASSLAGGNRVNTEAFF

len: 15
j_gene: TRBJ2-5
d_gene: -
abundance: -
v_gene: TRBV7-2
CDR3nt: TGTGCCAGCAGCCCCCGGGGCGCGGGCCAAGAGACCCAGTACTTC
CDR3aa: CASSPRGAGQETQYF

len: 14
j_gene: TRBJ2-1
d_gene: TRBD2
abundance: -
v_gene: TRBV15
CDR3nt: TGTGCCACCAGCAGAGCCCAAACTAGCGATGAGCAGTTCTTC
CDR3aa: CATSRAQTSDEQFF

len: 13
j_gene: TRBJ2-1
d_gene: -
abundance: -
v_gene: TRBV10-1
CDR3nt: TGCGCCAGCAGTGATCCTGCATACAATGAGCAGTTCTTC
CDR3aa: CASSDPAYNEQFF

len: 11
j_gene: TRBJ2-1
d_gene: TRBD2
abundance: few
v_gene: TRBV2
CDR3nt: TGTGCCAGCAGCGTAGCGGGAGAGCAGTTCTTC
CDR3aa: CASSVAGEQFF

len: 18
j_gene: TRBJ1-4
d_gene: TRBD1
abundance: once
v_gene: TRBV4-1
CDR3nt: TGCGCCAGCAGCGAAACCGGGACAGGGGGAAGGTCGGATGAAAAACTGTTTTTT
CDR3aa: CASSETGTGGRSDEKLFF

len: 15
j_gene: TRBJ2-3
d_gene: -
abundance: -
v_gene: TRBV5-1
CDR3nt: TGCGCCAGCAGCCCCACGGGGGAAACAACAGATACGCAGTATTTT
CDR3aa: CASSPTGETTDTQYF

len: 15
j_gene: TRBJ1-4
d_gene: TRBD1
abundance: -
v_gene: TRBV28
CDR3nt: TGTGCCAGCAGTCGCCCTTCTGGGACAGCGGCTAGACTGTTTTTT
CDR3aa: CASSRPSGTAARLFF

len: 12
j_gene: TRBJ2-3
d_gene: -
abundance: -
v_gene: TRBV6-6
CDR3nt: TGTGCCAGCAGTTACGGGTGGGATACGCAGTATTTT
CDR3aa: CASSYGWDTQYF

len: 14
j_gene: TRBJ2-7
d_gene: -
abundance: -
v_gene: TRBV5-1
CDR3nt: TGCGCCAGCAGCTCGGAGTACGGTAATTACGAGCAGTACTTC
CDR3aa: CASSSEYGNYEQYF

len: 14
j_gene: TRBJ2-5
d_gene: TRBD2
abundance: -
v_gene: TRBV7-9
CDR3nt: TGTGCCAGCTTAGCGGGACAAGGGGGAGAGACCCAGTACTTC
CDR3aa: CASLAGQGGETQYF

len: 14
j_gene: TRBJ2-2
d_gene: -
abundance: -
v_gene: TRBV5-6
CDR3nt: TGTGCCAGCAGCTTACGAGGGGGAACCGGGGAGCTGTTTTTT
CDR3aa: CASSLRGGTGELFF

len: 13
j_gene: TRBJ2-3
d_gene: TRBD1
abundance: -
v_gene: TRBV6-1
CDR3nt: TGTGCCCTTGGACAGGTTGCCCCGGATACGCAGTATTTT
CDR3aa: CALGQVAPDTQYF

len: 14
j_gene: TRBJ2-3
d_gene: TRBD2
abundance: -
v_gene: TRBV29-1
CDR3nt: TGCAGCATCGCCGGGACTAGCGGGACGGATACGCAGTATTTT
CDR3aa: CSIAGTSGTDTQYF

len: 20
j_gene: TRBJ2-5
d_gene: TRBD2
abundance: -
v_gene: TRBV2
CDR3nt: TGTGCCAGCAGTGACCGCCCCGTCACTAGCGGGGGGCCGATTGGCGAGACCCAGTACTTC
CDR3aa: CASSDRPVTSGGPIGETQYF

len: 14
j_gene: TRBJ1-5
d_gene: TRBD1
abundance: -
v_gene: TRBV28
CDR3nt: TGTGCCAGCAGCCAACAGGGGGCGGGTCAGCCCCAGCATTTT
CDR3aa: CASSQQGAGQPQHF

len: 17
j_gene: TRBJ1-3
d_gene: TRBD1
abundance: -
v_gene: TRBV5-6
CDR3nt: TGTGCCAGCAGCTTGATGCAGGGGGCAGGCTCTGGAAACACCATATATTTT
CDR3aa: CASSLMQGAGSGNTIYF

len: 15
j_gene: TRBJ2-5
d_gene: -
abundance: -
v_gene: TRBV6-1
CDR3nt: TGTGCCAGCCATTCTTTTACTGGAAGTAGTGAGACCCAGTACTTC
CDR3aa: CASHSFTGSSETQYF

len: 13
j_gene: TRBJ1-1
d_gene: -
abundance: -
v_gene: TRBV2
CDR3nt: TGTGCCAGCAGTGGAGCTGAGAACACTGAAGCTTTCTTT
CDR3aa: CASSGAENTEAFF

len: 13
j_gene: TRBJ2-7
d_gene: -
abundance: -
v_gene: TRBV5-6
CDR3nt: TGTGCCAGCAGCTTGAGTAGGGGCCACGAGCAGTACTTC
CDR3aa: CASSLSRGHEQYF

len: 15
j_gene: TRBJ2-2
d_gene: TRBD1
abundance: -
v_gene: TRBV7-6
CDR3nt: TGTGCCAGCAGCTGGGGACAGGGTTACACCGGGGAGCTGTTTTTT
CDR3aa: CASSWGQGYTGELFF

len: 16
j_gene: TRBJ1-1
d_gene: -
abundance: once
v_gene: TRBV28
CDR3nt: TGTGCCAGCAGTTCTGGGACAACAGTGGTGAACACTGAAGCTTTCTTT
CDR3aa: CASSSGTTVVNTEAFF

len: 15
j_gene: TRBJ1-6
d_gene: -
abundance: -
v_gene: TRBV30
CDR3nt: TGTGCCTGGAGTGTACTGAGACAGGATAATTCACCCCTCCACTTT
CDR3aa: CAWSVLRQDNSPLHF

len: 17
j_gene: TRBJ2-3
d_gene: -
abundance: -
v_gene: TRBV18
CDR3nt: TGTGCCAGCTCGCCAGAATGGGACTTAGACCCCACAGATACGCAGTATTTT
CDR3aa: CASSPEWDLDPTDTQYF

len: 16
j_gene: TRBJ1-5
d_gene: TRBD1
abundance: -
v_gene: TRBV2
CDR3nt: TGTGCCAGCAGTGCGACAGGGGGCATAGGCAATCAGCCCCAGCATTTT
CDR3aa: CASSATGGIGNQPQHF

len: 16
j_gene: TRBJ2-1
d_gene: -
abundance: -
v_gene: TRBV5-1
CDR3nt: TGCGCCAGCAGCTTGAATCCACTAGTATCCTACAATGAGCAGTTCTTC
CDR3aa: CASSLNPLVSYNEQFF

len: 14
j_gene: TRBJ2-1
d_gene: TRBD2
abundance: -
v_gene: TRBV10-3
CDR3nt: TGTGCCATAAAAGCGGGAGGAGGTGGTGAAGAGCAGTTCTTC
CDR3aa: CAIKAGGGGEEQFF

len: 13
j_gene: TRBJ2-7
d_gene: -
abundance: -
v_gene: TRBV18
CDR3nt: TGTGCCAGCTCACCGACGGGGGCCTCCGAGCAGTACTTC
CDR3aa: CASSPTGASEQYF

len: 14
j_gene: TRBJ1-3
d_gene: -
abundance: -
v_gene: TRBV9
CDR3nt: TGTGCCAGCAGCGAACGGACGGACGGAAACACCATATATTTT
CDR3aa: CASSERTDGNTIYF

len: 14
j_gene: TRBJ1-1
d_gene: -
abundance: -
v_gene: TRBV5-3
CDR3nt: TGTGCCAGCAGCTCCCGGGCACAGGGCGCTGAAGCTTTCTTT
CDR3aa: CASSSRAQGAEAFF

len: 14
j_gene: TRBJ2-5
d_gene: TRBD2
abundance: once
v_gene: TRBV6-5
CDR3nt: TGTGCCAGCAGTTACACAGTAGCGGGAGAGACCCAGTACTTC
CDR3aa: CASSYTVAGETQYF

len: 14
j_gene: TRBJ1-2
d_gene: -
abundance: -
v_gene: TRBV4-1
CDR3nt: TGCGCCAGCAGCCAAGGCACAGATTCCCGCGGCTACACCTTC
CDR3aa: CASSQGTDSRGYTF

len: 16
j_gene: TRBJ2-5
d_gene: TRBD1
abundance: -
v_gene: TRBV11-3
CDR3nt: TGTGCCAGCAGCTTAGGATCAGGGGGCTCACAAGAGACCCAGTACTTC
CDR3aa: CASSLGSGGSQETQYF

len: 15
j_gene: TRBJ2-7
d_gene: TRBD2
abundance: -
v_gene: TRBV6-5
CDR3nt: TGTGCCAGCAGTCCAGCGGGAGGGTCCTCCTACGAGCAGTACTTC
CDR3aa: CASSPAGGSSYEQYF

len: 12
j_gene: TRBJ2-1
d_gene: -
abundance: -
v_gene: TRBV6-5
CDR3nt: TGTGCCAGCAGTTCTGTTAGGGATGAGCAGTTCTTC
CDR3aa: CASSSVRDEQFF

len: 15
j_gene: TRBJ2-3
d_gene: TRBD2
abundance: -
v_gene: TRBV7-9
CDR3nt: TGTGCCAGCAGCTCTAGCGGGGGTAGCACAGATACGCAGTATTTT
CDR3aa: CASSSSGGSTDTQYF

len: 15
j_gene: TRBJ2-7
d_gene: -
abundance: -
v_gene: TRBV19
CDR3nt: TGTGCCAGTAGTAGTACAGGGCGAGGAAACTACGAGCAGTACTTC
CDR3aa: CASSSTGRGNYEQYF

len: 18
j_gene: TRBJ2-6
d_gene: -
abundance: -
v_gene: TRBV25-1
CDR3nt: TGTGCCAGCAGTGAATCCTTAGGTACGAGCTCTGGGGCCAACGTCCTGACTTTC
CDR3aa: CASSESLGTSSGANVLTF

len: 12
j_gene: TRBJ2-3
d_gene: -
abundance: -
v_gene: TRBV6-6
CDR3nt: TGTGCCAGCAGCGAGAGACTGGGTACGCAGTATTTT
CDR3aa: CASSERLGTQYF

len: 17
j_gene: TRBJ2-7
d_gene: -
abundance: -
v_gene: TRBV5-1
CDR3nt: TGCGCCAGCAGCTTGGAGGTTTACGGGACACTCGCCTACGAGCAGTACTTC
CDR3aa: CASSLEVYGTLAYEQYF

len: 14
j_gene: TRBJ2-7
d_gene: -
abundance: -
v_gene: TRBV9
CDR3nt: TGTGCCAGCAGCGTAGGGCAGGGCACGGGGGAGCAGTACTTC
CDR3aa: CASSVGQGTGEQYF

len: 14
j_gene: TRBJ1-1
d_gene: TRBD1
abundance: once
v_gene: TRBV30
CDR3nt: TGTGCCTGGGCCCCCGGGACAGCGAACACTGAAGCTTTCTTT
CDR3aa: CAWAPGTANTEAFF

len: 12
j_gene: TRBJ2-7
d_gene: -
abundance: -
v_gene: TRBV10-3
CDR3nt: TGTGCCATCAAGGGAGACTCCTACGAGCAGTACTTC
CDR3aa: CAIKGDSYEQYF

len: 17
j_gene: TRBJ2-5
d_gene: -
abundance: -
v_gene: TRBV5-8
CDR3nt: TGTGCCAGCAGCTCCACAACTCTCCTAGACGGCCAAGAGACCCAGTACTTC
CDR3aa: CASSSTTLLDGQETQYF

len: 15
j_gene: TRBJ1-6
d_gene: -
abundance: -
v_gene: TRBV2
CDR3nt: TGTGCCAGCAGTGATAAAAACAGGCCTAATTCACCCCTCCACTTT
CDR3aa: CASSDKNRPNSPLHF

len: 17
j_gene: TRBJ2-1
d_gene: -
abundance: -
v_gene: TRBV7-2
CDR3nt: TGTGCCAGCAGCGCAGTCGGTAGCCGCACGACATACAATGAGCAGTTCTTC
CDR3aa: CASSAVGSRTTYNEQFF

len: 16
j_gene: TRBJ1-6
d_gene: -
abundance: -
v_gene: TRBV30
CDR3nt: TGTGCCTGGAACGATGACAGGAGCTCCTATAATTCACCCCTCCACTTT
CDR3aa: CAWNDDRSSYNSPLHF

len: 13
j_gene: TRBJ1-2
d_gene: TRBD1
abundance: -
v_gene: TRBV29-1
CDR3nt: TGCAGCGTTGGGGGACAGGGGGAGGCTGGCTACACCTTC
CDR3aa: CSVGGQGEAGYTF

len: 16
j_gene: TRBJ2-2
d_gene: TRBD1
abundance: -
v_gene: TRBV11-2
CDR3nt: TGTGCCAGCAGCGTACAGGGGGCGAAAAACACCGGGGAGCTGTTTTTT
CDR3aa: CASSVQGAKNTGELFF

len: 15
j_gene: TRBJ2-1
d_gene: -
abundance: -
v_gene: TRBV11-2
CDR3nt: TGTGCCAGCAGCTTGGAGGGGAGATGGTACAATGAGCAGTTCTTC
CDR3aa: CASSLEGRWYNEQFF